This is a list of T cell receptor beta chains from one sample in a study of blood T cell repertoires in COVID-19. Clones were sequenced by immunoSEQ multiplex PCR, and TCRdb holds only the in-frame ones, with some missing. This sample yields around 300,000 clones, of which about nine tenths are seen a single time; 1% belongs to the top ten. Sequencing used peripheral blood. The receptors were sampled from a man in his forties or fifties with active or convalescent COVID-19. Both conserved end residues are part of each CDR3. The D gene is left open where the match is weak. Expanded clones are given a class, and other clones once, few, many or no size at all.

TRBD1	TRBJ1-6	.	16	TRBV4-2	TGTGCCAGCAGCCAACCACAGGGGCAAGGTAATTCACCCCTCCACTTT	CASSQPQGQGNSPLHF
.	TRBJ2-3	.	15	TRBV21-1	TGTGCCAGCAGGCGGAGGTCCAGGGGGCGGGATACGCAGTATTTT	CASRRRSRGRDTQYF
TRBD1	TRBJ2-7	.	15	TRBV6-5	TGTGCCAGCAGTTACTCGGGGACAGGGGGCTACGAGCAGTACTTC	CASSYSGTGGYEQYF
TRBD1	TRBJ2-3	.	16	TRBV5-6	TGTGCCAGCAGCTTGCGCGGGACAGGGGTTTCAGATACGCAGTATTTT	CASSLRGTGVSDTQYF
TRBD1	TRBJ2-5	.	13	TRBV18	TGTGCCAGCTCGCCGGGGACAGCCGAGACCCAGTACTTC	CASSPGTAETQYF
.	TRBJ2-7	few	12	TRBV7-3	TGTGCCAGCAGCCCGAGCTCCTACGAGCAGTACTTC	CASSPSSYEQYF
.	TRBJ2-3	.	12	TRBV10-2	TGCGCCAGCACCCTCAGCACAGATACGCAGTATTTT	CASTLSTDTQYF
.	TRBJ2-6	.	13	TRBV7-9	TGTGCCAGCAGTCATGCTGGGGCCAACGTCCTGACTTTC	CASSHAGANVLTF
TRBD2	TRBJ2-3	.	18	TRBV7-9	TGTGCCAGCAGCCCTCGTGGGACTAGCGGGGGATACACAGATACGCAGTATTTT	CASSPRGTSGGYTDTQYF
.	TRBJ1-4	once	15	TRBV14	TGTGCCAGCAGCCAAGTATGGGCCCGGGGTGAAAAACTGTTTTTT	CASSQVWARGEKLFF
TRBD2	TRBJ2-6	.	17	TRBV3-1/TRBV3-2	TGTGCCAGCAGTCTCACTAGCGGGGTCTCTGGGGCCAACGTCCTGACTTTC	CASSLTSGVSGANVLTF
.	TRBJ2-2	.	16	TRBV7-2	TGTGCCAGCAGTCGTCAGACTAGTACTTCGACCGGGGAGCTGTTTTTT	CASSRQTSTSTGELFF
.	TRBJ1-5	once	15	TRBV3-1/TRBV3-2	TGTGCCAGCAGCCAACAACAGGGACCGGATCAGCCCCAGCATTTT	CASSQQQGPDQPQHF
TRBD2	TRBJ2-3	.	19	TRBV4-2	TGTGCCAGCAGCCTCCAGCAGGTGGGACTAGCGGGGAACACAGATACGCAGTATTTT	CASSLQQVGLAGNTDTQYF
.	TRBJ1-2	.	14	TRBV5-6	TGTGCCAGCAGCTTTCAGACAGGTCTCTATGGCTACACCTTC	CASSFQTGLYGYTF
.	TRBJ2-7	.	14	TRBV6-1	TGTGCCAGCAGTGAAGTATGGACACCTTACGAGCAGTACTTC	CASSEVWTPYEQYF
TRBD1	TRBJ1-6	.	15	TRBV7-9	TGTGCCAGCAGCCCAGGGGACAGAGCCAATTCACCCCTCCACTTT	CASSPGDRANSPLHF
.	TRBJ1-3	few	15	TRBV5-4	TGTGCCAGCAGCTTGGTAGGGGGTGGAAGTAACACCATATATTTT	CASSLVGGGSNTIYF
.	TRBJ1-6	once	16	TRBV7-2	TGTGCCAGCAGCTTAATGGGCACCAGTTCCAATTCACCCCTCCACTTT	CASSLMGTSSNSPLHF
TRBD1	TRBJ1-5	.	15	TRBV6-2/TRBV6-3	TGTGCCAGCAGTTCCGGACAGGGGGAGAATCAGCCCCAGCATTTT	CASSSGQGENQPQHF
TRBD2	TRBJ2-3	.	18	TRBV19	TGTGCCAGTAGCCCCCTGACTAGCGGGGGTGGTAGCACAGATACGCAGTATTTT	CASSPLTSGGGSTDTQYF
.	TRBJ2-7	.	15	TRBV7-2	TGTGCCAGCAGCTTAGGGAGCTCATTAGCTTACGAGCAGTACTTC	CASSLGSSLAYEQYF
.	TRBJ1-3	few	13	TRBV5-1	TGCGCCAGCAGCCCGGACAGCAGAAACACCATATATTTT	CASSPDSRNTIYF
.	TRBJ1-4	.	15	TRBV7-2	TGTGCCAGCAGCTTAAAGGGAGTGGTTGGAGAAAAACTGTTTTTT	CASSLKGVVGEKLFF
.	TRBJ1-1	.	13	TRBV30	TGTGCCTGGTTCCCCGAGGGGGACACTGAAGCTTTCTTT	CAWFPEGDTEAFF
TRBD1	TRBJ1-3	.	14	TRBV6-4	TGTGCCAGCAGTCCAGGGGGCATAGGAAACACCATATATTTT	CASSPGGIGNTIYF
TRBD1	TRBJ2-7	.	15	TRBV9	TGTGCCAGCAGCTCTCGGGACAGGGGCTCCGACGAGCAGTACTTC	CASSSRDRGSDEQYF
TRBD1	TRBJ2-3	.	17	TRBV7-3	TGTGCCAGCAGCTCCTCCGGGGACAGGGGTGAGACAGATACGCAGTATTTT	CASSSSGDRGETDTQYF
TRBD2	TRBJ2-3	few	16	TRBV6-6	TGTGCCAGCAGTTTAGGCCAGGCGGGAGGGGAAGATACGCAGTATTTT	CASSLGQAGGEDTQYF
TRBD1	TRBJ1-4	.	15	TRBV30	TGTGCCTCATCCGGGACAGACCCAACTAATGAAAAACTGTTTTTT	CASSGTDPTNEKLFF
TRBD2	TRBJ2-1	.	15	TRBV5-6	TGTGCCAGCAGCTTTAGCGGGAGGGTCTACAATGAGCAGTTCTTC	CASSFSGRVYNEQFF
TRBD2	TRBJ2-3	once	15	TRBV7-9	TGTGCCAGCAGCCGGGTAGCGGGGAGGGCAGATACGCAGTATTTT	CASSRVAGRADTQYF
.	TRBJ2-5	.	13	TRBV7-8	TGTGCCAGCAGCTACGACAGCCAAGAGACCCAGTACTTC	CASSYDSQETQYF
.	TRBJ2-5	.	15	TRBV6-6	TGTGCCAGCAGCCCCCGGAAACAGGGTTTTGAGACCCAGTACTTC	CASSPRKQGFETQYF
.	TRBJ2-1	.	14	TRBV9	TGTGCCAGCAGTGTGGCAGGGCCCCCCAATGAGCAGTTCTTC	CASSVAGPPNEQFF
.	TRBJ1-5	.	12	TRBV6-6	TGTGCCAGCACCCGGGCGGGTCAGCCCCAGCATTTT	CASTRAGQPQHF
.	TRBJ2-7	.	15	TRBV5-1	TGCGCCAGCAGCTTGGCGCCAGTTCAAAGCTACGAGCAGTACTTC	CASSLAPVQSYEQYF
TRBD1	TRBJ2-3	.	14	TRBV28	TGTGCCAGCAGTGGACAGGGTTACACAGATACGCAGTATTTT	CASSGQGYTDTQYF
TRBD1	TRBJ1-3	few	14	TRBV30	TGTGCCTGGAGTGTCGACAGGGTGACAAACACCATATATTTT	CAWSVDRVTNTIYF
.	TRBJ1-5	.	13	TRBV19	TGTGCCAGCGGAGGAGGGCCCCAGCAGCCCCAGCATTTT	CASGGGPQQPQHF
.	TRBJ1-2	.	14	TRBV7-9	TGTGCCAGCAGCATAGGACAAGCCAACTATGGCTACACCTTC	CASSIGQANYGYTF
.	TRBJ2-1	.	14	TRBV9	TGTGCCAGCAGCGTAACCGGGAAATACAATGAGCAGTTCTTC	CASSVTGKYNEQFF
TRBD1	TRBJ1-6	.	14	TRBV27	TGTGCCAGCGGGACAGGTTCCTATAATTCACCCCTCCACTTT	CASGTGSYNSPLHF